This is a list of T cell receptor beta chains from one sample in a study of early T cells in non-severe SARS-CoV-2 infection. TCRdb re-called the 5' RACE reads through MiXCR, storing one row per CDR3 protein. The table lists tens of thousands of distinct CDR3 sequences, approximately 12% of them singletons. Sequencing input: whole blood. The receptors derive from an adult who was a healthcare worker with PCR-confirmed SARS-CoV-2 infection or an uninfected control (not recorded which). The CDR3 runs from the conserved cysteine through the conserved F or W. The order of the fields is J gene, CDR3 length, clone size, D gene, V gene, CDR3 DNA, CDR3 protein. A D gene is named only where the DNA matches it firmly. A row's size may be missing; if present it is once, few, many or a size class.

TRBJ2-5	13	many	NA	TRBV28	TGTGCCAGCAGTTTTGGAACCCAAGAGACCCAGTACTTC	CASSFGTQETQYF
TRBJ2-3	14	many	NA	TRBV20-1	TGCAGTGCTAGAGATGGACTCCGCGGGGATACGCAGTATTTT	CSARDGLRGDTQYF
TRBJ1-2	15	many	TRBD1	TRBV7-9	TGTGCCAGCAGCGAGTGGGACAGGGGGGCCTATGGCTACACCTTC	CASSEWDRGAYGYTF
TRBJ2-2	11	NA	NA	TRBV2	TGTGCCAGCAGGCAAAACGGGGAGCTGTTTTTT	CASRQNGELFF
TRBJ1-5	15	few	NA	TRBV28	TGTGCCAGCAGTTCCCCGACAGGCTCGCATCAGCCCCAGCATTTT	CASSSPTGSHQPQHF
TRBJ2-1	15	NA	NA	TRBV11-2	TGTGCCAGCACCCCTCGGCGTGGGCAGTACAATGAGCAGTTCTTC	CASTPRRGQYNEQFF
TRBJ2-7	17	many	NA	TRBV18	TGTGCCAGCTCACCAGGGATCGGCCGGCTTAGTACCTACGAGCAGTACTTC	CASSPGIGRLSTYEQYF
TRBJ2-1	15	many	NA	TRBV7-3	TGTGCCAGCAGCTTAACCGGGGACTCCTACAATGAGCAGTTCTTC	CASSLTGDSYNEQFF
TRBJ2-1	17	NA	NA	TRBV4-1	TGCGCCAGCAGCCAAGATATGGCTGGGGGCTATCGGAATGAGCAGTTCTTC	CASSQDMAGGYRNEQFF
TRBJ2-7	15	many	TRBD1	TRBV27	TGTGCCAGCAGTTTAAATCCCGGGACAGCCTACGAGCAGTACTTC	CASSLNPGTAYEQYF
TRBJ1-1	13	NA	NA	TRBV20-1	TGCAGTGCTAGCTCCGTCTTAGGGGAGGAAGCTTTCTTT	CSASSVLGEEAFF
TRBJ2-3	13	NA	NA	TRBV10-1	TGCGCCAGCAGTGAGTCAGGAGGAGATACGCAGTATTTT	CASSESGGDTQYF
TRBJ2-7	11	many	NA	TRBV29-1	TGCAGCGTGGAGGGGGAGAACGAGCAGTACTTC	CSVEGENEQYF
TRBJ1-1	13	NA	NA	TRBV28	TGTGCCAGCAGTTTTCCCTCGGACACTGAAGCTTTCTTT	CASSFPSDTEAFF
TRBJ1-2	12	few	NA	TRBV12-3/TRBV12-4	TGTGCCAGCAGTTCTCGGGTCTATGGCTACACCTTC	CASSSRVYGYTF
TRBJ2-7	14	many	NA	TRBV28	TGTGCCAGCAGTCCTCCGGGACGGGCCTACGAGCAGTACTTC	CASSPPGRAYEQYF
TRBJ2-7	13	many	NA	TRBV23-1	TGCGCCAGCAGTCCCCAGAATACTAGCAAGCAGTACTTC	CASSPQNTSKQYF
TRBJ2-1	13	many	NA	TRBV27	TGTGCCAGCAGTTTATCGTGGGTTGAGGGACGCTTCTTC	CASSLSWVEGRFF